The rows below give T cell receptor beta chains drawn from one sample of a study of blood T cells in healthy people across ages. Each CDR3 protein gets one entry after TCRdb re-called the 5' RACE reads with MiXCR. There are about 680,000 distinct CDR3 sequences in the sample; around half occur only once, and around a third lies in the top ten. Sequenced material: blood. The receptors originated from a woman aged 55-69 years in good health. Each CDR3 is given with its conserved first and last residue. A D gene is named only where the DNA matches it firmly. Clone size appears in some rows only: once, few, many, or a class for an expanded clone.

CDR3 protein: CASSPGMDYGYTF
CDR3 DNA: TGTGCCAGCAGCCCAGGGATGGACTATGGCTACACCTTC
clone size: many
J gene: TRBJ1-2
V gene: TRBV7-2
D gene: -

CDR3 protein: CSARDLRRGGYNSPLHF
CDR3 DNA: TGCAGTGCTAGAGATCTCAGAAGAGGGGGCTATAATTCACCCCTCCACTTT
clone size: once
J gene: TRBJ1-6
V gene: TRBV20-1
D gene: -

CDR3 protein: CAISPTGGRTEAFF
CDR3 DNA: TGTGCCATCAGTCCGACAGGGGGGAGGACTGAAGCTTTCTTT
clone size: -
J gene: TRBJ1-1
V gene: TRBV10-3
D gene: TRBD1

CDR3 protein: CATSDSAGTGVTREQYF
CDR3 DNA: TGTGCCACCAGTGATTCCGCCGGGACAGGGGTCACGCGGGAGCAGTACTTC
clone size: few
J gene: TRBJ2-4
V gene: TRBV24-1
D gene: TRBD1

CDR3 protein: CSVEDRVVGTQYF
CDR3 DNA: TGCAGCGTTGAAGATCGGGTGGTCGGGACCCAGTACTTC
clone size: -
J gene: TRBJ2-5
V gene: TRBV29-1
D gene: -

CDR3 protein: CASSTTRTGLNEKLFF
CDR3 DNA: TGTGCCAGCAGCACAACCCGGACAGGCTTAAATGAAAAACTGTTTTTT
clone size: -
J gene: TRBJ1-4
V gene: TRBV7-2
D gene: TRBD1

CDR3 protein: CASRERQSEQFF
CDR3 DNA: TGTGCCAGCAGGGAAAGACAATCTGAGCAGTTCTTC
clone size: -
J gene: TRBJ2-1
V gene: TRBV2
D gene: -

CDR3 protein: CASRAGLPGTDTQYF
CDR3 DNA: TGTGCCAGCAGGGCGGGACTACCTGGCACAGATACGCAGTATTTT
clone size: -
J gene: TRBJ2-3
V gene: TRBV6-1
D gene: TRBD2

CDR3 protein: CASSPGVEETQYF
CDR3 DNA: TGCGCCAGCAGCCCGGGAGTGGAGGAGACCCAGTACTTC
clone size: few
J gene: TRBJ2-5
V gene: TRBV18
D gene: -

CDR3 protein: CSARSDRSLINYGYTF
CDR3 DNA: TGCAGTGCTAGATCGGACAGGTCCCTAATAAACTATGGCTACACCTTC
clone size: -
J gene: TRBJ1-2
V gene: TRBV20-1
D gene: TRBD1

CDR3 protein: CAIRDGQGASEQYF
CDR3 DNA: TGTGCCATCAGAGACGGACAGGGGGCTAGCGAGCAGTACTTC
clone size: -
J gene: TRBJ2-7
V gene: TRBV28
D gene: TRBD1

CDR3 protein: CSATDRRSSYNSPLHF
CDR3 DNA: TGCAGTGCAACGGACAGGAGGAGCTCCTATAATTCACCCCTCCACTTT
clone size: few
J gene: TRBJ1-6
V gene: TRBV20-1
D gene: TRBD1

CDR3 protein: CASSLIREKAGGHYEQYF
CDR3 DNA: TGTGCCAGCAGCTTAATCCGGGAGAAGGCAGGGGGACACTACGAGCAGTACTTC
clone size: -
J gene: TRBJ2-7
V gene: TRBV7-3
D gene: -